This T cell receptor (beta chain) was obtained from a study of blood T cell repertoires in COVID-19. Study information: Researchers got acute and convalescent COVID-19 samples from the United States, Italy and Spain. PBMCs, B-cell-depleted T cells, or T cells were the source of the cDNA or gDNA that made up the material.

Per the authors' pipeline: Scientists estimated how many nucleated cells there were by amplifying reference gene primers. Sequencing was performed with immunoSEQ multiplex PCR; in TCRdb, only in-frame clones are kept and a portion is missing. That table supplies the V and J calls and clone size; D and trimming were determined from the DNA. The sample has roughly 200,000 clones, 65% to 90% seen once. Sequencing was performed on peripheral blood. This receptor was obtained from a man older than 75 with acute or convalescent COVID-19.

The CDR3 DNA reads TGTGCCAGCAGTCCACTAGCGGGAGAAAGGAATGAGCAGTTCTTC. Its protein is CASSPLAGERNEQFF. The chain combines TRBV14 with TRBJ2-1, with 11 bases matching TRBD2. Germline-derived CDR1 and CDR2 are SGHDN and FVKESK. The CDR3 is 15 amino acids. V dropped 6 bases and J dropped 7; count of bases not matched to a gene: 8.